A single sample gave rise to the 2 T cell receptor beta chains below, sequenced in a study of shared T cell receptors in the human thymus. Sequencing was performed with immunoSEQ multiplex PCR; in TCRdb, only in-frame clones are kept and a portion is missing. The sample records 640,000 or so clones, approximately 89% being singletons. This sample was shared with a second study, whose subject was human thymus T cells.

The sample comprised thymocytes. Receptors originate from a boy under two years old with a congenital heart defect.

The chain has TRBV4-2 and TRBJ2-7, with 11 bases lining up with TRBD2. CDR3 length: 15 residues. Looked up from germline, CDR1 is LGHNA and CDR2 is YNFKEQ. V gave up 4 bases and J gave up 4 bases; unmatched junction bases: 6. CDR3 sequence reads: CASSPGLAEPYEQYF. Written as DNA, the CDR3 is TGTGCCAGCAGCCCGGGACTAGCGGAACCGTACGAGCAGTACTTC.

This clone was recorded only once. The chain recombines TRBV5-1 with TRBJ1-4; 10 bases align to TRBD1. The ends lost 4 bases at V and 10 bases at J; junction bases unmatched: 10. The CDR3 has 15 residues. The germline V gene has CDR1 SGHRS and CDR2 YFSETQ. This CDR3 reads CASSPTGTGVGKLFF. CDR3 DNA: TGCGCCAGCAGCCCAACCGGGACAGGGGTTGGAAAACTGTTTTTT.